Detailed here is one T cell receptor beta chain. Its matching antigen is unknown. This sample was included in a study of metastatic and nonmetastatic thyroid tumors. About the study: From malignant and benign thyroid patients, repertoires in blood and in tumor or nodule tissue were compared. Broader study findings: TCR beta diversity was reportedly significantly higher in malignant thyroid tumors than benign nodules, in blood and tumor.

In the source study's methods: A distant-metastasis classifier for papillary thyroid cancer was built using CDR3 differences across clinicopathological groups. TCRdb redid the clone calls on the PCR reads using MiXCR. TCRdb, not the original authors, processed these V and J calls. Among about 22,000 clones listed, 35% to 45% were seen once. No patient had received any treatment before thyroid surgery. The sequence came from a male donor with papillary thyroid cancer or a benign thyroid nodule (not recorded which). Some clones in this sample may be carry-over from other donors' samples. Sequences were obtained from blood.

CDR3 sequence: CASRERSGTSTDTQYF. CDR3 nucleotide sequence: TGTGCCAGCAGGGAAAGAAGCGGGACTAGCACAGATACGCAGTATTTT. The rearrangement uses TRBV2 and TRBJ2-3, with 7 bases fitting TRBD2. J gave up 0 bases and V 6 bases, and 9 bases lay outside the gene matches. This CDR3 region has 16 residues. Germline assignment: CDR1 SNHLY and CDR2 FYNNEI.